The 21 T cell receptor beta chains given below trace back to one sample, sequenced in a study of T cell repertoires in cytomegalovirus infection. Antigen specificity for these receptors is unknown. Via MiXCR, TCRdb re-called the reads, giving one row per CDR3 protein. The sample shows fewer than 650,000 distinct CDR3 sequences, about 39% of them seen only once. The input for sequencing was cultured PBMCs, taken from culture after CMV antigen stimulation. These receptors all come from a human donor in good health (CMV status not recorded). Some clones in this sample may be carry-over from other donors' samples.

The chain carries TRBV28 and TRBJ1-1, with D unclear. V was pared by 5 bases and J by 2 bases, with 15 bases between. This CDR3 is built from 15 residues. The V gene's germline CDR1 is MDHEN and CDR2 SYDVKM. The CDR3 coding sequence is TGTGCCAGCAGTCCTACTGGCAGACTAAACACTGAAGCTTTCTTT. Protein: CASSPTGRLNTEAFF.

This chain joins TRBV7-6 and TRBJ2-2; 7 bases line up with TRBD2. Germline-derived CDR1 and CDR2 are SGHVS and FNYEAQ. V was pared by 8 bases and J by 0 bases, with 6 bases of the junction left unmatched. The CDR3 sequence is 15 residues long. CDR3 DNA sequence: TGTGCCAGCGCTTGGGAGGGGACGAACACCGGGGAGCTGTTTTTT. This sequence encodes CASAWEGTNTGELFF.

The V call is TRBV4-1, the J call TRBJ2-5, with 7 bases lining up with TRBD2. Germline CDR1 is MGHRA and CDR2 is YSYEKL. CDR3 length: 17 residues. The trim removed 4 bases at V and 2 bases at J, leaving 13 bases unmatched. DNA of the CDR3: TGCGCCAGCAGCCTTGGACGGGGCGGGGGTGGTCAAGAGACCCAGTACTTC. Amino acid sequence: CASSLGRGGGGQETQYF.

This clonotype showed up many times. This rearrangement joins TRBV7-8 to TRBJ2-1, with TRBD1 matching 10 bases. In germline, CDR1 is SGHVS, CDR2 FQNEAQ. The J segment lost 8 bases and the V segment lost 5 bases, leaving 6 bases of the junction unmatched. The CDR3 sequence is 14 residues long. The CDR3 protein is CASSPGTGDYEQFF. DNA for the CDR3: TGTGCCAGCAGCCCCGGGACAGGGGATTATGAGCAGTTCTTC.

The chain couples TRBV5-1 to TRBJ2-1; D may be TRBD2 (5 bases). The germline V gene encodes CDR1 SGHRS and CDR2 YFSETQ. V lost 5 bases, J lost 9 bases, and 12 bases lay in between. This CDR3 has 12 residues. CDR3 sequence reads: CASRFAAGEQFF. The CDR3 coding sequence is TGCGCCAGCAGGTTCGCGGCGGGTGAGCAGTTCTTC.

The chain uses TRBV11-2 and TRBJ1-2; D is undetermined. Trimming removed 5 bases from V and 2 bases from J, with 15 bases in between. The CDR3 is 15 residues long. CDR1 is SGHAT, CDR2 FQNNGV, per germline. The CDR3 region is CASSGFKQLNYGYTF. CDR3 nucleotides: TGTGCCAGCAGCGGTTTTAAACAGCTCAACTATGGCTACACCTTC.

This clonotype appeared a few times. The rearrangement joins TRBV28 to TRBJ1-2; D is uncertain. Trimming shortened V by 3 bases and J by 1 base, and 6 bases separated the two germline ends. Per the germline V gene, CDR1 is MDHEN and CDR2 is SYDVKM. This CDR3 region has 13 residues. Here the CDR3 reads CASSFGNNYGYTF. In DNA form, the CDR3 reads TGTGCCAGCAGTTTCGGCAATAACTATGGCTACACCTTC.

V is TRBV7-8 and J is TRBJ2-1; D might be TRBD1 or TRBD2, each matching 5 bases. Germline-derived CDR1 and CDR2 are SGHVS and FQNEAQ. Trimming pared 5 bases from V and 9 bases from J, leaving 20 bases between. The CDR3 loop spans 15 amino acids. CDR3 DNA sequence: TGTGCCAGCAGCACCCCTGGCCGGAGAGGGGTTGAGCAGTTCTTC. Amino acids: CASSTPGRRGVEQFF.

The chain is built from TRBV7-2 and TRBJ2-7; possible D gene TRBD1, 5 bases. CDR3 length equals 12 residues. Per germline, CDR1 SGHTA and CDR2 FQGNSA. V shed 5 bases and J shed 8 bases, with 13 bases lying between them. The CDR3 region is CASSEDNWKQYF. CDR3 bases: TGTGCCAGCAGCGAGGACAATTGGAAGCAGTACTTC. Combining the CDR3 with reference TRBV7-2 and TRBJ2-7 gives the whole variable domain GAGVSQSPSNKVTEKGKDVELRCDPISGHTALYWYRQSLGQGLEFLIYFQGNSAPDKSGLPSDRFSAERTGGSVSTLTIQRTQQEDSAVYLCASSEDNWKQYFGPGTRLTVT.

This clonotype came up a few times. CDR3 nucleotides: TGTGCCAGCAGCCAAACGCTCTGGACAGGGGCTAACTATGGCTACACCTTC. As protein: CASSQTLWTGANYGYTF. This chain connects TRBV11-2 to TRBJ1-2; 9 bases agree with TRBD1. CDR3 length: 17 amino acids. V shed 5 bases, J shed 0 bases, and the junction held 10 bases outside the gene matches. Germline V gives CDR1 SGHAT, CDR2 FQNNGV.

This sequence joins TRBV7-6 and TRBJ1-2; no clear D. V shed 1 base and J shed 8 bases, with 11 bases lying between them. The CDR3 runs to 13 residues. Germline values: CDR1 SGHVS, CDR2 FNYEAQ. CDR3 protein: CASSLVPFGGYTF. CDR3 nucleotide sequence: TGTGCCAGCAGCTTAGTTCCGTTCGGGGGCTACACCTTC. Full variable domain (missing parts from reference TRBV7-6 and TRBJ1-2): GAGVSQSPRYKVTKRGQDVALRCDPISGHVSLYWYRQALGQGPEFLTYFNYEAQQDKSGLPNDRFSAERPEGSISTLTIQRTEQRDSAMYRCASSLVPFGGYTFGSGTRLTVV.

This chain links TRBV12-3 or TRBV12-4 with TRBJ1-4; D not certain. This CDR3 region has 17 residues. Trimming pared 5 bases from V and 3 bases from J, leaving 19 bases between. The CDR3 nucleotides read TGTGCCAGCAGTGTCCCACCCCGTCGAGTATCTAATGAAAAACTGTTTTTT. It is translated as CASSVPPRRVSNEKLFF.

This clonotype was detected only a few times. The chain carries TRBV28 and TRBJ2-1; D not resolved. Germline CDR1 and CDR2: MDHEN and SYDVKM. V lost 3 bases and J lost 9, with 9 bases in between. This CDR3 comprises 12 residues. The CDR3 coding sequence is TGTGCCAGCAGTTTTTTTCCGGGTGAGCAGTTCTTC. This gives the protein CASSFFPGEQFF.

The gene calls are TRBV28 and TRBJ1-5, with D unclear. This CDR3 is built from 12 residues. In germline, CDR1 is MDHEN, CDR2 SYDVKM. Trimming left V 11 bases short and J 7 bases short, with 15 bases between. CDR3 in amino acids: CAAGRVFQPQHF. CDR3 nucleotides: TGTGCCGCCGGCCGGGTTTTCCAGCCCCAGCATTTT.

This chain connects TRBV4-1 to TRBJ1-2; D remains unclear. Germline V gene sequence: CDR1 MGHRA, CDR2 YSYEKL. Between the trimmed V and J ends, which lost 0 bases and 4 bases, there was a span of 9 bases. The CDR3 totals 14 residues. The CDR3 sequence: CASSQEVGIYGYTF. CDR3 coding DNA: TGCGCCAGCAGCCAAGAGGTCGGAATCTATGGCTACACCTTC.

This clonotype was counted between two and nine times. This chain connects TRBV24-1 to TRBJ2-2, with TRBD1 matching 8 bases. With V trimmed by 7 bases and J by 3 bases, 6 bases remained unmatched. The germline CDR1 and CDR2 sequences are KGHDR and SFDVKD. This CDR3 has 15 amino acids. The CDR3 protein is CATRRGTGDTGELFF. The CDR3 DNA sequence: TGTGCCACCAGGAGGGGGACAGGAGACACCGGGGAGCTGTTTTTT.

The CDR3 bases are TGTGCCAGCAGCTTAGACAGTACTATGGATCAGCCCCAGCATTTT. Translation gives CASSLDSTMDQPQHF. The chain combines TRBV7-9 with TRBJ1-5; D is unclear. Germline loops: CDR1 SEHNR, CDR2 FQNEAQ (reference sequence). V dropped 1 base and J dropped 5 bases, with 12 bases sitting between them. This CDR3 has 15 amino acids.

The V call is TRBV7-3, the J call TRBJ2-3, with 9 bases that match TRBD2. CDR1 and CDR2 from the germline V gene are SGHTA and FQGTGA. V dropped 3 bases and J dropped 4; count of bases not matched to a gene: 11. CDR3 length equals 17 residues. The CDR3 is CASSFLAGGPGADTQYF. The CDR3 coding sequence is TGTGCCAGCAGCTTTCTCGCGGGAGGGCCCGGCGCAGATACGCAGTATTTT.

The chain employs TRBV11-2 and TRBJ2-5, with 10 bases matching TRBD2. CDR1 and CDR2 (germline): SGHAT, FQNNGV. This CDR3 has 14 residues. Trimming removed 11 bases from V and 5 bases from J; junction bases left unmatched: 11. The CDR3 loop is CASKTSGNGETQYF. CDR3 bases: TGTGCCTCGAAAACTAGCGGGAACGGGGAGACCCAGTACTTC.

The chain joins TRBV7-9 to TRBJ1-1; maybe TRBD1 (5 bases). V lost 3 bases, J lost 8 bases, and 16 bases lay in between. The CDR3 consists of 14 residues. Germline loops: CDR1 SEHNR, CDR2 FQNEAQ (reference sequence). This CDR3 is CASSFVGLAYEAFF. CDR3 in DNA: TGTGCCAGCAGCTTTGTGGGGCTGGCGTACGAAGCTTTCTTT. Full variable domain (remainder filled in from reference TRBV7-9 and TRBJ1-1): DTGVSQNPRHKITKRGQNVTFRCDPISEHNRLYWYRQTLGQGPEFLTYFQNEAQLEKSRLLSDRFSAERPKGSFSTLEIQRTEQGDSAMYLCASSFVGLAYEAFFGQGTRLTVV.

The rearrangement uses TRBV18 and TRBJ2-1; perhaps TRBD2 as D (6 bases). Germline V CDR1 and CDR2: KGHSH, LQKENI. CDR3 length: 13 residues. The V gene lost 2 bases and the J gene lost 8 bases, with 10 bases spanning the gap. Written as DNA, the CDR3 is TGTGCCAGCTCACCAACGGGGGTGGATGAGCAGTTCTTC. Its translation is CASSPTGVDEQFF.